This TCR beta chain derives from a study of cytomegalovirus exposure and HLA in healthy donors. Study conclusions and caveats: Roughly uniform sequencing depth across donors was assumed, possibly incorrectly. A later analysis found TCR association rates differed by HLA locus, highest for DRB1 and lowest for HLA-C. TCR beta sequences numbering under 20,000 were associated with HLA alleles at 0.05 false discovery rate in a later analysis.

The primer mix had 60 Vbeta and 13 Jbeta primers. The table came from immunoSEQ multiplex PCR; TCRdb's copy has only in-frame clones and leaves some out. The profile shows under 85,000 clones, around 77% of them singletons. A word on this clone: Its specificity is not known.

CDR3 length: 12 residues. Germline loops: CDR1 LNHDA, CDR2 SQIVND (reference sequence). V shed 9 bases and J shed 7 bases, with 15 bases lying between them. The chain has TRBV19 and TRBJ1-2, with D perhaps matching TRBD1 (5 bases). The origin of this receptor is a woman in her thirties in good health and CMV-seronegative. Sequenced input: PBMCs. The CDR3 nucleotides are TGTGCCAGGTATCAGGGAAATTGTGGCTACACCTTC. Translating it yields CARYQGNCGYTF.